The 8 T cell receptor beta chains in this list originate from one sample, sequenced in a study of beta chain features in type 1 diabetes. The whole isolated RNA underwent reverse transcription, so sequencing captured expressed TCRB transcripts. The protocol was immunoSEQ multiplex PCR, while the TCRdb copy is restricted to in-frame clones and leaves out a portion. Here the sample spans 300,000 to 350,000 clones, around 13% being singletons. The sequenced sample was central memory CD4+ T cells from blood. These receptors were obtained from a man aged 30 to 39 in good health.

This clone was seen a handful of times. The chain carries TRBV6-7 and TRBJ2-7; 10 bases are a match to TRBD2. TRBV6-7 is assigned to the ORF class and has an uncertain function. The CDR3 runs 20 residues. With V trimmed by 2 bases and J by 2 bases, 18 bases remained unmatched. The CDR3 here is CASSYLSGRIWGTRPYEQYV. The CDR3 nucleotides read TGTGCCAGCAGTTACCTTAGCGGGAGGATTTGGGGGACTAGACCCTACGAGCAGTACGTC.

This clone has a handful of counts. This rearrangement joins TRBV10-3 to TRBJ2-2, with 9 bases lining up with TRBD1. Trimming took 6 bases from V and 5 from J; bases not matched to a gene: 7. The CDR3 contains 15 residues. Germline V lookup: CDR1 ENHRY, CDR2 SYGVKD. In DNA, the CDR3 is TGTGCCATCAGGAAGGACAGGGGAGGAACCGGGGAGCTGTTTTTT. Translating gives CAIRKDRGGTGELFF.

This clone was counted between two and nine times. The chain carries TRBV6-5 and TRBJ2-3; TRBD1 is a possible D gene (6 bases). The CDR3 is made up of 12 amino acids. Germline V gives CDR1 MNHEY, CDR2 SVGAGI. Deletions cut 5 bases from V and 6 bases from J, with 9 bases between. CDR3 sequence (DNA): TGTGCCAGCAGTAAACAGGGTGATACGCAGTATTTT. This gives the protein CASSKQGDTQYF.

The chain has TRBV19 and TRBJ1-1; TRBD1 might be the D (6 bases). This CDR3 region has 13 residues. Trimming removed 5 bases from V and 11 bases from J, with 18 bases in between. Per the germline V gene, CDR1 is LNHDA and CDR2 is SQIVND (reference sequence). CDR3 in DNA: TGTGCCAGTAGTGTACAGGGTGGGGATCAGGCTTTCTTT. It translates to CASSVQGGDQAFF.

There are a few counts of this clone. This sequence joins TRBV9 and TRBJ2-3; TRBD1 might be the D (5 bases). V was shortened by 0 bases and J by 2 bases, with 22 bases between the two germline ends. This CDR3 is built from 19 residues. Germline V gene lookup returns CDR1 SGDLS and CDR2 YYNGEE. CDR3 DNA sequence: TGTGCCAGCAGCGTAGATCTTGGGGCTAGTAGAAGAAACACAGATACGCAGTATTTT. This sequence encodes CASSVDLGASRRNTDTQYF.

In its sample, this clone was seen a few times. V usage is TRBV11-2 and J usage is TRBJ2-1; D ambiguous. The CDR3 sequence is 14 residues long. CDR1 is SGHAT and CDR2 is FQNNGV in the germline V gene. V was cut by 0 bases and J by 4 bases, with 7 bases left in between. The CDR3, as DNA: TGTGCCAGCAGCTTAGAGGGCAGATACAATGAGCAGTTCTTC. It is translated as CASSLEGRYNEQFF.

The chain carries TRBV10-3 and TRBJ2-7, with a weak D call TRBD2 (5 bases). CDR1 and CDR2 (germline): ENHRY, SYGVKD. Trimming cost V 4 bases and J 7 bases, with 14 bases left between them. The CDR3 runs 13 residues. The DNA of the CDR3 is TGTGCCATCAGTGTCGGGCAGCGAGGGGAGCAGTACGTC. Translation gives CAISVGQRGEQYV.

The V and J genes are TRBV6-6 and TRBJ1-2; 9 bases are a match to TRBD1. With 2 bases clipped from V and 8 bases from J, the junction kept 3 bases outside the gene matches. The CDR3 extends over 13 amino acids. The V gene's germline CDR1 is MNHNY and CDR2 SVGAGI (reference sequence). The CDR3 is CASSYGTGNGYTF. CDR3 DNA: TGTGCCAGCAGTTACGGGACAGGGAACGGCTACACCTTC.